The 14 T cell receptor beta chains presented below share a single source sample, sequenced in a study of T cell repertoires in cytomegalovirus infection. MiXCR, run by TCRdb on the reads, gives a single entry per CDR3 protein. The sample carries approximately 700,000 distinct CDR3 sequences, 35% recorded once. The specimen was PBMCs. These receptors were taken from a human donor in good health (CMV status not recorded). Some clones in this sample may be carry-over from other donors' samples.

The chain carries TRBV3-1 and TRBJ1-6; D unresolved. Germline assignment: CDR1 LGHDT and CDR2 YNNKEL (reference sequence). Trimming cost V 2 bases and J 14 bases, with 19 bases left between them. There are 15 residues in the CDR3. CDR3 protein: CASSQSRFRKPSLHF. In nucleotides, the CDR3 is TGTGCCAGCAGCCAAAGTCGGTTCCGAAAACCTTCCCTCCACTTT.

The genes are TRBV6-6 and TRBJ1-1; the D is unclear. V was shortened by 2 bases and J by 8 bases, with 12 bases between the two germline ends. The CDR3 sequence is 13 residues long. Germline V gives CDR1 MNHNY, CDR2 SVGAGI (reference sequence). The CDR3 nucleotides are TGTGCCAGCAGTTACAAGTCGCAGGACGAAGCTTTCTTT. This gives the protein CASSYKSQDEAFF.

The gene calls are TRBV6-5 and TRBJ2-2; 12 positions agree with TRBD2. Germline-derived CDR1 and CDR2 are MNHEY and SVGAGI. CDR3 length: 16 residues. V was pared by 4 bases and J by 7 bases, with 7 bases of the junction left unmatched. The CDR3 protein is CASSWLLAGGIGELFF. CDR3 in DNA: TGTGCCAGCAGTTGGTTACTAGCGGGAGGTATCGGGGAGCTGTTTTTT.

The chain couples TRBV6-1 to TRBJ1-2; D remains ambiguous. The germline V gene has CDR1 MNHNS and CDR2 SASEGT. This CDR3 is built from 12 residues. Deletions cut 2 bases from V and 5 bases from J, with 6 bases between. This CDR3 is CASSELIYGYTF. CDR3 nucleotide sequence: TGTGCCAGCAGTGAACTAATTTATGGCTACACCTTC.

The chain has TRBV6-2 or TRBV6-3 and TRBJ2-6, with a tentative D call TRBD2 (5 bases). The V gene lost 6 bases and the J gene lost 2 bases, with 20 bases spanning the gap. The CDR3 contains 18 residues. Germline values: CDR1 MNHEY, CDR2 SVGEGT. CDR3 region: CASRKNGVVEAGANVLTF. CDR3 in DNA: TGTGCCAGCAGGAAAAACGGGGTAGTGGAGGCTGGGGCCAACGTCCTGACTTTC.

The chain uses TRBV20-1 and TRBJ2-3; TRBD2 is a possible D gene (5 bases). Germline CDR1 reads DFQATT; CDR2 reads SNEGSKA (reference sequence). The V and J ends lost 1 base and 4 bases respectively, with 18 bases between them. The CDR3 has 16 residues. This CDR3 is CSARGGRGFGADTQYF. DNA of the CDR3: TGCAGTGCTAGAGGCGGACGAGGGTTCGGGGCAGATACGCAGTATTTT.

The chain joins TRBV6-6 to TRBJ1-4; D gene ambiguous. CDR1 MNHNY and CDR2 SVGAGI come from the germline V gene (reference sequence). Trimming stripped 0 bases from V and 7 bases from J, with 6 bases between. The CDR3 covers 13 residues. The CDR3 DNA is TGTGCCAGCAGTTACTCCAACGGTGAAAAACTGTTTTTT. Translated: CASSYSNGEKLFF.

This chain uses TRBV18 with TRBJ1-4; D call uncertain. With 0 bases removed from V and 7 bases from J, the gap between germline ends came to 15 bases. Germline values: CDR1 KGHSH, CDR2 LQKENI. There are 16 residues in the CDR3. CDR3 region: CASSPPVSGSLEKLFF. CDR3 sequence (DNA): TGTGCCAGCTCACCACCGGTCTCGGGTTCCCTTGAAAAACTGTTTTTT.

A few counts support this clonotype. J is TRBJ1-3 and V is TRBV7-9; 8 positions agree with TRBD1. From germline, CDR1 is SEHNR and CDR2 FQNEAQ (reference sequence). V gave up 1 base and J gave up 3 bases; unmatched junction bases: 8. This CDR3 comprises 17 residues. In DNA, the CDR3 is TGTGCCAGCAGCTTAGGGGACAGGCGAACTTTTGGAAACACCATATATTTT. Translation gives CASSLGDRRTFGNTIYF.

The sample holds many counts of this clonotype. The rearrangement joins TRBV19 to TRBJ2-4, with TRBD1 as a possible D gene (6 bases). Germline V CDR1 and CDR2: LNHDA, SQIVND (reference sequence). Between the trimmed V and J ends, which lost 9 bases and 2 bases, there was a span of 11 bases. CDR3 length: 13 residues. CDR3 DNA: TGTGCCAGCCAACAGGGAACCAAAAACATTCAGTACTTC. Its protein is CASQQGTKNIQYF.

This clonotype was counted only a few times. The chain's CDR3 is CASSSDPGREPNEKLFF. CDR3 DNA: TGTGCCAGCAGCTCGGATCCCGGCAGGGAGCCTAATGAAAAACTGTTTTTT. This sequence joins TRBV5-4 and TRBJ1-4; TRBD1 might be the D (5 bases). Germline assignment: CDR1 SGHNT and CDR2 YYREEE (reference sequence). Trimming shortened V by 3 bases and J by 3 bases, and 18 bases separated the two germline ends. The CDR3 contains 17 residues.

Details on this clonotype: Just one base apart from a much larger clone, this may be a read error. Written as DNA, the CDR3 is TGTGCCAGCAGCTTAGAGCCAGTAGGGGGGGGAGAGACCCAGTACTTC. Protein: CASSLEPVGGGETQYF. This rearrangement joins TRBV7-8 to TRBJ2-5; TRBD2 is a possible D gene (7 bases). CDR3 size: 16 residues. Germline V lookup: CDR1 SGHVS, CDR2 FQNEAQ. V was pared by 1 base and J by 4 bases, with 16 bases between. Full variable domain (remainder filled in from reference TRBV7-8 and TRBJ2-5): GAGVSQSPRYKVAKRGQDVALRCDPISGHVSLFWYQQALGQGPEFLTYFQNEAQLDKSGLPSDRFFAERPEGSVSTLKIQRTQQEDSAVYLCASSLEPVGGGETQYFGPGTRLLVL.

J is TRBJ2-2 and V is TRBV28; 8 nucleotides match TRBD1. The trim removed 6 bases at V and 1 base at J, leaving 4 bases unmatched. Germline V lookup: CDR1 MDHEN, CDR2 SYDVKM. There are 15 residues in the CDR3. CDR3 DNA sequence: TGTGCCAGCAGGGGACAGGATAGGAACACCGGGGAGCTGTTTTTT. This gives the protein CASRGQDRNTGELFF.

This rearrangement joins TRBV29-1 to TRBJ1-2, with D unclear. V gave up 4 bases and J gave up 4 bases, with 13 bases separating them. This CDR3 comprises 13 residues. The germline CDR1 and CDR2 sequences are SQVTM and ANQGSEA. The CDR3 region is CSVAVTDSYGYTF. Written as DNA, the CDR3 is TGCAGCGTTGCCGTGACGGATTCCTATGGCTACACCTTC.